Below, one T cell receptor (beta chain) is given with its context. The sample comes from a study of radiotherapy plus CTLA-4 blockade in lung cancer. Generated by immunoSEQ multiplex PCR, the TCRdb table keeps only in-frame clones and is missing some. The profile covers around 53,000 clones, with around 88% appearing a single time and less than 20% taken by the ten largest. The CDR3 totals 15 residues. CDR1 is LGHNT and CDR2 is FRNRAP in the germline V gene. Trimming took 5 bases from V and 7 from J; bases not matched to a gene: 8. The V call is TRBV12-5, the J call TRBJ2-1, with 10 positions matching TRBD2. The receptor's source is a human donor with non-small cell lung cancer that progressed on radiotherapy plus ipilimumab. Some clones in this sample may be carry-over from other donors' samples. The starting material was peripheral blood, obtained from a patient treated with radiotherapy plus ipilimumab. The CDR3 here is CASGPQREGVNEQFF. CDR3 bases: TGTGCTAGTGGTCCGCAGCGGGAGGGCGTAAATGAGCAGTTCTTC.